This T cell receptor (beta chain) was observed in a study of blood T cell repertoires in COVID-19. The table came from immunoSEQ multiplex PCR; TCRdb's copy has only in-frame clones and leaves some out. The sample records fewer than 150,000 clones, 60% to 80% being singletons. This CDR3 has 18 amino acids. The J segment lost 5 bases and the V segment lost 4 bases, leaving 15 bases of the junction unmatched. The germline V gene encodes CDR1 MDHEN and CDR2 SYDVKM. The clonotype originates from a man between 60 and 75 years old who had recovered from COVID-19. Material: peripheral blood. V usage is TRBV28 and J usage is TRBJ2-7; 12 nucleotides line up with TRBD1. CDR3 sequence reads: CASSSLGTGQGALDEQYF. In nucleotides, the CDR3 is TGTGCCAGCAGTTCCCTCGGAACGGGACAGGGGGCATTGGACGAGCAGTACTTC.